One and the same sample provided the 20 T cell receptor beta chains below, sequenced in a study of PD-L1 blockade in urothelial cancer (dated by TCRdb to about 2017). The library was built by means of the immunoSEQ multiplex PCR assay. TCRdb re-hosts the immuneACCESS table, in-frame sequences only. Its copies lack some clones; in the studies checked, an unresolved V gene accounts for under half of them, and the cause for the rest is not known. The sample table records approximately 46,000 clones; roughly four fifths of these occur just once. The top ten constitute roughly 2.8% of the sample. The sequenced sample was PBMCs, obtained around atezolizumab (anti-PD-L1) treatment. The receptors shown here come from a man between 65 and 85 years old with urothelial cancer.

The rearrangement links TRBV4-3 to TRBJ1-1; D gene uncertain. The germline V and J ends were trimmed by 1 base and 0 bases, with 6 bases remaining between them. CDR3 length: 14 amino acids. Germline V gene lookup returns CDR1 LGHNA and CDR2 YSLEER. The CDR3: CASSQGHLNTEAFF. DNA of the CDR3: TGCGCCAGCAGCCAAGGACACCTGAACACTGAAGCTTTCTTT.

The V and J genes are TRBV19 and TRBJ2-7; D remains unclear. The CDR3 has 14 amino acids. V gave up 4 bases and J gave up 4 bases, with 14 bases separating them. The germline V gene encodes CDR1 LNHDA and CDR2 SQIVND (reference sequence). The CDR3 spells CASSTSAVRYEQYF. The CDR3 DNA reads TGTGCCAGTAGTACCTCCGCGGTACGTTACGAGCAGTACTTC.

The chain combines TRBV28 with TRBJ1-1; D gene unclear. CDR3 length: 10 amino acids. Germline V gene lookup returns CDR1 MDHEN and CDR2 SYDVKM. Between the trimmed V and J ends, which lost 6 bases and 8 bases, there was a span of 7 bases. The CDR3 region has the DNA TGTGCCAGCAGCTCCTTCGAAGCTTTCTTT. Residues: CASSSFEAFF.

This sequence joins TRBV5-1 and TRBJ1-1, with 7 bases fitting TRBD1. Germline V gene lookup returns CDR1 SGHRS and CDR2 YFSETQ. V lost 4 bases to trimming and J lost 1 base; unmatched junction nucleotides: 4. The CDR3 consists of 14 residues. The CDR3 DNA reads as TGCGCCAGCAGCCCGGGACAGACGAACACTGAAGCTTTCTTT. Translated, it gives CASSPGQTNTEAFF.

The V and J genes are TRBV7-8 and TRBJ1-1; the D gene is possibly TRBD1 (6 bases). Germline lookup yields CDR1 SGHVS and CDR2 FQNEAQ. This CDR3 is built from 14 residues. Trimming cost V 3 bases and J 4 bases, with 12 bases left between them. CDR3 nucleotides: TGTGCCAGCAGCTTGGGGACACTCCGCACTGAAGCTTTCTTT. Its translation is CASSLGTLRTEAFF.

The rearrangement joins TRBV7-2 to TRBJ2-7, with 15 bases that match TRBD2. Germline loops: CDR1 SGHTA, CDR2 FQGNSA. Losses at the gene ends were 2 bases for V and 6 bases for J; bases not matched to a gene: 2. The CDR3 has 15 amino acids. The CDR3 reads CASSLKGLAGGEQYF. The CDR3 nucleotides read TGTGCCAGCAGCTTAAAGGGACTAGCGGGAGGCGAGCAGTACTTC.

The rearrangement links TRBV6-1 to TRBJ2-7; the D gene is possibly TRBD2 (5 bases). Germline lookup yields CDR1 MNHNS and CDR2 SASEGT. This CDR3 comprises 14 residues. With 3 bases removed from V and 6 bases from J, the gap between germline ends came to 15 bases. In nucleotides, the CDR3 is TGTGCCAGCAGTGATAGAGGGTTTGAGGCCGAGCAGTACTTC. It codes for CASSDRGFEAEQYF.

The rearrangement joins TRBV4-3 to TRBJ2-2; 15 bases agree with TRBD2. The CDR3 is made up of 16 amino acids. Germline loops: CDR1 LGHNA, CDR2 YSLEER. J gave up 4 bases and V 5 bases, and 2 bases lay outside the gene matches. DNA for the CDR3: TGCGCCAGCAGCTTGGGACTAGCGGGAGGCACCGGGGAGCTGTTTTTT. It encodes CASSLGLAGGTGELFF.

In DNA, the CDR3 is TGTGCCAGCAGGGACGGGGGATACTATGGCTACACCTTC. This codes for CASRDGGYYGYTF. V is TRBV2 and J is TRBJ1-2; maybe TRBD1 (5 bases). The CDR3 spans 13 residues. V shed 6 bases and J shed 3 bases, with 11 bases lying between them. Germline CDR1 reads SNHLY; CDR2 reads FYNNEI.

In this sample, this clone turned up once. CDR3 residues: CASSLWREADTQYF. CDR3 in DNA: TGTGCCAGCAGCTTGTGGCGGGAGGCAGATACGCAGTATTTT. The chain employs TRBV5-6 and TRBJ2-3; TRBD2 aligns across 8 bases. CDR3 size: 14 residues. J was trimmed by 4 bases and V by 1 base; bases with no gene match: 2. Germline V gene sequence: CDR1 SGHDT, CDR2 YYEEEE.

J is TRBJ2-5 and V is TRBV7-8; TRBD2 matches at 14 bases. V lost 4 bases to trimming and J lost 1 base; unmatched junction nucleotides: 11. Germline lookup yields CDR1 SGHVS and CDR2 FQNEAQ. This CDR3 contains 19 residues. The DNA for the CDR3 is TGTGCCAGCAGCTCTGGACTAGCGGGAGGACTCGGCCTCCAAGAGACCCAGTACTTC. Residues: CASSSGLAGGLGLQETQYF. The whole variable domain, filled in from reference TRBV7-8 and TRBJ2-5, reads GAGVSQSPRYKVAKRGQDVALRCDPISGHVSLFWYQQALGQGPEFLTYFQNEAQLDKSGLPSDRFFAERPEGSVSTLKIQRTQQEDSAVYLCASSSGLAGGLGLQETQYFGPGTRLLVL.

This clone appeared once. The V and J genes are TRBV6-6 and TRBJ2-7, with unresolved D. Germline loops: CDR1 MNHNY, CDR2 SVGAGI (reference sequence). The V end lost 6 bases, the J end lost 4 bases, and 7 bases lay between the germline ends. The CDR3 loop spans 11 amino acids. The CDR3 DNA reads as TGTGCCAGCAGCTCTAAATACGAGCAGTACTTC. Translating gives CASSSKYEQYF.

This chain joins TRBV5-1 and TRBJ2-5, with 9 bases aligning to TRBD1. The CDR3 has 15 residues. CDR1 SGHRS and CDR2 YFSETQ come from the germline V gene. V trimming: 4 bases; J trimming: 4 bases; junction bases outside the gene matches: 8. The CDR3 reads CASSLGTGLGETQYF. DNA for the CDR3: TGCGCCAGCAGCCTAGGGACAGGGTTGGGAGAGACCCAGTACTTC.

V is TRBV29-1 and J is TRBJ1-5, with a possible D match to TRBD1 (6 bases). Trimming stripped 4 bases from V and 1 base from J, with 11 bases between. From germline, CDR1 is SQVTM and CDR2 ANQGSEA. The CDR3 loop spans 14 amino acids. The CDR3 sequence is CSVVETGSNQPQHF. The CDR3 DNA reads as TGCAGCGTTGTTGAGACAGGAAGCAATCAGCCCCAGCATTTT.

The rearrangement links TRBV7-2 to TRBJ2-7; 8 bases line up with TRBD1. This CDR3 comprises 15 residues. Germline-derived CDR1 and CDR2 are SGHTA and FQGNSA. V lost 0 bases to trimming and J lost 7 bases; unmatched junction nucleotides: 8. CDR3 residues: CASSLADRVRSEQYF. CDR3 DNA: TGTGCCAGCAGCTTAGCGGACAGGGTAAGGAGTGAGCAGTACTTC.

The V call is TRBV5-1, the J call TRBJ1-1; 7 nucleotides agree with TRBD1. CDR1 is SGHRS, CDR2 YFSETQ, per germline. The CDR3 loop spans 14 amino acids. Trimming at V came to 1 base and at J to 1 base, leaving 1 base not matched to a gene. The CDR3 reads CASSLRQGNTEAFF. CDR3 bases: TGCGCCAGCAGCTTGCGACAGGGGAACACTGAAGCTTTCTTT.

The V call is TRBV9, the J call TRBJ1-2, with D hard to call. CDR3 length: 14 residues. Germline V CDR1 and CDR2: SGDLS, YYNGEE. V lost 0 bases, J lost 4 bases, and 10 bases lay in between. CDR3 region: CASSVDSRSYGYTF. DNA of the CDR3: TGTGCCAGCAGCGTAGACAGCCGGTCCTATGGCTACACCTTC.

This clone was picked up one time. The chain employs TRBV5-6 and TRBJ2-2, with D perhaps TRBD1 (6 bases). The V gene lost 4 bases and the J gene lost 1 base, with 17 bases spanning the gap. Germline CDR1 reads SGHDT; CDR2 reads YYEEEE. The CDR3 consists of 17 residues. CDR3 coding DNA: TGTGCCAGCAGCCTCGTTGCCGGGACACAGAACACCGGGGAGCTGTTTTTT. Protein product: CASSLVAGTQNTGELFF.

The chain uses TRBV15 and TRBJ2-3, with TRBD2 matching 11 bases. This CDR3 is built from 19 residues. J was trimmed by 5 bases and V by 0 bases; bases with no gene match: 13. The V gene's germline CDR1 is LNHNV and CDR2 YYDKDF (reference sequence). CDR3 sequence (DNA): TGTGCCACCAGCAGAGATCCTCCATTCCTAGCGGGAGGAGTAGATACGCAGTATTTT. Protein product: CATSRDPPFLAGGVDTQYF.

The CDR3 bases are TGTGCCAGCAGCTTAGGGGGCAGGGGGCAAGGCTACACCTTC. Its protein product is CASSLGGRGQGYTF. The rearrangement links TRBV7-8 to TRBJ1-2; 8 bases line up with TRBD1. Trimming took 1 base from V and 8 from J; bases not matched to a gene: 6. Germline V gene lookup returns CDR1 SGHVS and CDR2 FQNEAQ. The CDR3 totals 14 residues. The whole variable domain, filled in from reference TRBV7-8 and TRBJ1-2, reads GAGVSQSPRYKVAKRGQDVALRCDPISGHVSLFWYQQALGQGPEFLTYFQNEAQLDKSGLPSDRFFAERPEGSVSTLKIQRTQQEDSAVYLCASSLGGRGQGYTFGSGTRLTVV.